Presented here are 6 T cell receptor beta chains from one specimen sequenced in a study of blood T cells in healthy people across ages. A J-beta primer mix and a sample-barcoded 5' primer were used in a second PCR of about 6 to 12 cycles. TCRdb re-analysed the 5' RACE reads in MiXCR, keeping a single row per CDR3 protein. The sample lists about 2 million distinct CDR3 sequences; around 48% were seen once. The sequencing input was blood. These receptors originate from a woman between 35 and 50 years old in good health.

The gene calls are TRBV29-1 and TRBJ1-2; 7 bases align to TRBD1. J gave up 4 bases and V 0 bases, and 8 bases lay outside the gene matches. This CDR3 spans 15 amino acids. Germline values: CDR1 SQVTM, CDR2 ANQGSEA. CDR3 amino acids: CSVEDSRQGTYGYTF. The CDR3, as DNA: TGCAGCGTTGAAGACTCTCGACAGGGTACCTATGGCTACACCTTC.

This clonotype was recorded a few times. V is TRBV27 and J is TRBJ2-7; 7 positions agree with TRBD2. CDR3 length equals 15 residues. Trimming took 3 bases from V and 0 from J; bases not matched to a gene: 5. Germline V lookup: CDR1 MNHEY, CDR2 SMNVEV (reference sequence). CDR3 DNA sequence: TGTGCCAGCAGTTTCCGGCGGGGGAGCTCCTACGAGCAGTACTTC. It yields the protein CASSFRRGSSYEQYF.

The chain links TRBV13 to TRBJ2-5; 9 nucleotides agree with TRBD1. This CDR3 is built from 15 residues. Per the germline V gene, CDR1 is PRHDT and CDR2 is FYEKMQ (reference sequence). V lost 5 bases to trimming and J lost 11 bases; unmatched junction nucleotides: 15. The CDR3 loop reads CASSQSPGQGVKQYF. The DNA for the CDR3 is TGTGCCAGCAGCCAGAGCCCGGGACAGGGAGTCAAGCAGTACTTC.

This clonotype has a handful of counts. The V gene is TRBV12-3 or TRBV12-4, the J gene TRBJ1-5; TRBD1 matches 10 bases. This CDR3 contains 14 residues. V was pared by 6 bases and J by 5 bases, with 4 bases of the junction left unmatched. The CDR3 sequence: CASRKDRGYQPQHF. The CDR3 coding sequence is TGTGCCAGCAGGAAGGACAGGGGGTATCAGCCCCAGCATTTT.

The genes are TRBV7-2 and TRBJ2-4; 9 positions match TRBD2. The end of the DNA fits TRBJ2-5 better, so the J call may be wrong. Germline loops: CDR1 SGHTA, CDR2 FQGNSA. The CDR3 has 16 amino acids. CDR3 coding DNA: TGTGCCAGCAGCGTAGGGCCAGCGGGGGGACAAGAGACCCAGTACTTC. Translating gives CASSVGPAGGQETQYF.

The chain is built from TRBV20-1 and TRBJ2-5; 8 bases are shared with TRBD1. The J call may be faulty, since TRBJ2-1 better matches the DNA end. The CDR3 extends over 13 amino acids. CDR1 and CDR2 from the germline V gene are DFQATT and SNEGSKA (reference sequence). In nucleotides, the CDR3 is TGCAGTGCTAGAAGACAGGGGCAAGAGACCCAGTTCTTC. It yields the protein CSARRQGQETQFF.